This T cell receptor beta chain was obtained from a study of CD8 T cells in Susac syndrome (dated by TCRdb to between 2018 and 2021). Study-wide context: The study used repertoire sequencing to test whether antigen drove CD8+ T cell activation and differentiation in Susac syndrome.

Overall study results and their limits: The TCR sequencing and HLA analysis was acknowledged to have included a relatively small number of individuals.

RNA was extracted using the RNeasy kit, and about 0.5 to 1 microgram was reverse transcribed with random hexamers. The immunoSEQ multiplex PCR assay, which covers 54 Vbeta and 13 Jbeta segments, was used to amplify TCR beta CDR3 regions. PCR amplification bias was corrected by using a synthetic template baseline for primer optimization and computational correction. The study's processing was this. Reads were annotated to V, D and J genes according to IMGT and were analyzed with immunoSEQ Analyzer, with only productive sequences retained. To calculate clonality, Shannon entropy was normalized by log2 of the number of productive unique sequences and then subtracted from one. For each patient and control, public and private clones were evaluated among the 100 most prevalent clones. Clones were defined as Susac-specific when absent from the healthy and MS cohorts, from approximately 970 published viral clones and from other ImmuneACCESS disease sequences. The raw public reads went through TCRdb reprocessing: fastp at Q25, MiXCR clone calling, in-frame beta chains kept. Identical CDR3 proteins give one entry, which carries the most common genes and DNA. The V and J calls were not made by the authors but by TCRdb's processing. The sample data list under 350,000 distinct CDR3 sequences, and 92% of these were observed just once. The ten largest account for over 0.065% of the sample.

High-throughput TCR beta sequencing profiled peripheral blood CD8+ and CD4+ T cells from healthy donors, Susac syndrome patients and multiple sclerosis patients. Multiple sclerosis controls were treatment-naive patients with stable or active relapsing-remitting disease fulfilling revised McDonald criteria. Bulk CD8+ and CD4+ T cells were purified by magnetic negative isolation, whereas CD8+ TEMRA cells were enriched by FACS. Blood was drawn into EDTA tubes, processed within 24 hours, and PBMCs were isolated by density gradient centrifugation. PBMCs destined for TCR sequencing were cryopreserved in liquid nitrogen and later thawed in a 37 °C water bath. The sorted or isolated CD4+, CD8+ and CD8+ TEMRA cells had a purity of 90% or higher. Of note for this clonotype: Its antigen is unknown. No much larger clone exists at a distance of one base, and base qualities are not known.

After removal of 0 bases from V and 3 bases from J, the junction retains 4 bases not matched to a gene. The CDR3 starts with the cysteine, ends with the phenylalanine, and has 15 residues. CDR3 DNA only is kept here, 45 bases in frame from base 1. From a lookup of the germline V gene, CDR1 and CDR2 are SGDLS and YYNGEE. Sequences were obtained from CD4+ T cells from PBMCs. The sequence is built from TRBV9 and TRBJ2-7; 9 middle bases align to TRBD1. The receptor comes from a human donor with multiple sclerosis. DNA sequence: TGTGCCAGCAGCGTAGCGGACAGGGGTATCTACGAGCAGTACTTC. Translation gives CASSVADRGIYEQYF.